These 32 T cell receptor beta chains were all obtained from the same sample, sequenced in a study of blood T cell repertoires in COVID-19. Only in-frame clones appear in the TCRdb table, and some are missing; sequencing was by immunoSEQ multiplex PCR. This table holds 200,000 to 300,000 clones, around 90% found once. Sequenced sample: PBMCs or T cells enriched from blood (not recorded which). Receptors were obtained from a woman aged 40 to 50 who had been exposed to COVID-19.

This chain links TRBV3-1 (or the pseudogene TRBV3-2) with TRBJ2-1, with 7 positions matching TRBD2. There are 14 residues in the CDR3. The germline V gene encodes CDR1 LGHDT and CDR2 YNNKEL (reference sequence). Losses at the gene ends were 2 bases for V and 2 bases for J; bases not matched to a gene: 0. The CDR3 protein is CASSQRGAYNEQFF. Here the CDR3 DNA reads TGTGCCAGCAGCCAACGGGGGGCCTACAATGAGCAGTTCTTC.

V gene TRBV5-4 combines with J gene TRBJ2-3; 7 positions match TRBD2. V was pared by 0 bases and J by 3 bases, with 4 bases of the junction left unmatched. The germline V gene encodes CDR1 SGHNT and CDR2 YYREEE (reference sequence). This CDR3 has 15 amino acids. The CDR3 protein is CASSLAGRGTDTQYF. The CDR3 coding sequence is TGTGCCAGCAGCTTGGCTGGGCGGGGGACAGATACGCAGTATTTT.

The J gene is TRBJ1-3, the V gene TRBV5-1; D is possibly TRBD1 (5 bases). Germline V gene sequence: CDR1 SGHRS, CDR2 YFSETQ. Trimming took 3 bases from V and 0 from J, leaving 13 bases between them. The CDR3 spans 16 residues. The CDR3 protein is CASSWGGDHSGNTIYF. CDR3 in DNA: TGCGCCAGCAGCTGGGGAGGGGACCACTCTGGAAACACCATATATTTT.

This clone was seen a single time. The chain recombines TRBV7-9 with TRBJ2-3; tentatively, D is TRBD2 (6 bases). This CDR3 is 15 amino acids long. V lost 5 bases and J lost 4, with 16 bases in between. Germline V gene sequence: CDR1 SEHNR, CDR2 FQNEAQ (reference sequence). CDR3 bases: TGTGCCAGCAGCCCGTACGGGGGAGGATCAGATACGCAGTATTTT. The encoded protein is CASSPYGGGSDTQYF.

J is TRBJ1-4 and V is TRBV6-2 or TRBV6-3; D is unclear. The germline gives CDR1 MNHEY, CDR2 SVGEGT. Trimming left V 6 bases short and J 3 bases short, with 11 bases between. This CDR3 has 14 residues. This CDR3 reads CASSPGISNEKLFF. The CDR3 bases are TGTGCCAGCAGCCCCGGGATCTCTAATGAAAAACTGTTTTTT.

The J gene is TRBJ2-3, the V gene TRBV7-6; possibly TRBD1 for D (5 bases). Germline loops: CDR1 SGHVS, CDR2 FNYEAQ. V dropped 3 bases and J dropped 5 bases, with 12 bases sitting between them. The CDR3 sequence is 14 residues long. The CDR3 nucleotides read TGTGCCAGCAGCTTTGGGGCCCCGGGAGATACGCAGTATTTT. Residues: CASSFGAPGDTQYF.

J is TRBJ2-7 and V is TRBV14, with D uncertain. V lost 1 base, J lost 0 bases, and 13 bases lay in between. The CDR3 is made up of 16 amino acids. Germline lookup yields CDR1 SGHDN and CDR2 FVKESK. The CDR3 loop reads CASSQVSGYSSYEQYF. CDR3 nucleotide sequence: TGTGCCAGCAGCCAAGTCTCAGGCTATAGCTCCTACGAGCAGTACTTC.

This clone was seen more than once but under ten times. The DNA for the CDR3 is TGTGCCAGCTCACCACGTCAGACACAAGAGTATGGCTACACCTTC. Protein: CASSPRQTQEYGYTF. V and J are TRBV18 and TRBJ1-2; D gene ambiguous. V lost 1 base and J lost 5, with 14 bases in between. The germline gives CDR1 KGHSH, CDR2 LQKENI. The CDR3 length is 15 residues. Looking up the rest from reference TRBV18 and TRBJ1-2 gives the full variable domain: NAGVMQNPRHLVRRRGQEARLRCSPMKGHSHVYWYRQLPEEGLKFMVYLQKENIIDESGMPKERFSAEFPKEGPSILRIQQVVRGDSAAYFCASSPRQTQEYGYTFGSGTRLTVV.

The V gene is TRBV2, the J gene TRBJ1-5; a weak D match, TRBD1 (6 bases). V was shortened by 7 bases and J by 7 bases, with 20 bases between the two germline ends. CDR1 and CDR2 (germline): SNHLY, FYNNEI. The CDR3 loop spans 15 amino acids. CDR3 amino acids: CASKVSEQGPQPQHF. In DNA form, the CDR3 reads TGTGCCAGCAAGGTGTCTGAACAGGGTCCACAGCCCCAGCATTTT.

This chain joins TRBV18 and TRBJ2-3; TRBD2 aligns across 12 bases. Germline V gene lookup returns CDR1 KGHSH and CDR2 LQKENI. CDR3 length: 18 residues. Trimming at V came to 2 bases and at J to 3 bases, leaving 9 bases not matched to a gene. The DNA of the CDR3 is TGTGCCAGCTCACCATATAAGTCACTAGCGGGAGGAACAGATACGCAGTATTTT. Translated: CASSPYKSLAGGTDTQYF.

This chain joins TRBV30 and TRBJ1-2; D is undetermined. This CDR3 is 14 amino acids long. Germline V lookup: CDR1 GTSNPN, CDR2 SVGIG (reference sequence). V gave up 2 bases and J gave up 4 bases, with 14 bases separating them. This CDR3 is CAWSLQGLSYGYTF. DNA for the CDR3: TGTGCCTGGAGTTTACAAGGACTGAGCTATGGCTACACCTTC. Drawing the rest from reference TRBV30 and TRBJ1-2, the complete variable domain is SQTIHQWPATLVQPVGSPLSLECTVEGTSNPNLYWYRQAAGRGLQLLFYSVGIGQISSEVPQNLSASRPQDRQFILSSKKLLLSDSGFYLCAWSLQGLSYGYTFGSGTRLTVV.

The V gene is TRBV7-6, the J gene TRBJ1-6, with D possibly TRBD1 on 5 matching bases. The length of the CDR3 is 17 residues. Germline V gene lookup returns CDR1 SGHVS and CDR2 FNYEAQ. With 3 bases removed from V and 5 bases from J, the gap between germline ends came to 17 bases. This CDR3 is CASSLGGRLRNNSPLHF. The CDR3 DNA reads TGTGCCAGCAGCTTGGGGGGGAGGTTGAGGAATAATTCACCCCTCCACTTT.

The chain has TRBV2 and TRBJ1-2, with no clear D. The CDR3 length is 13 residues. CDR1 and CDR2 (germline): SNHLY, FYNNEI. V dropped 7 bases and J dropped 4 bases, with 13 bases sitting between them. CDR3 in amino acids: CASIPDTIYGYTF. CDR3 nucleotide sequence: TGTGCCAGCATCCCTGACACAATCTATGGCTACACCTTC.

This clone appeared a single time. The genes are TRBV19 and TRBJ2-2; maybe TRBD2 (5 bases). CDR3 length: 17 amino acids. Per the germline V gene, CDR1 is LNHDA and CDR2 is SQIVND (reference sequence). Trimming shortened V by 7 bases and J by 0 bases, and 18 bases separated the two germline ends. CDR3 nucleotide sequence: TGTGCCAGTAAGGACTTTCTAAATACCGCGAACACCGGGGAGCTGTTTTTT. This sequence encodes CASKDFLNTANTGELFF.

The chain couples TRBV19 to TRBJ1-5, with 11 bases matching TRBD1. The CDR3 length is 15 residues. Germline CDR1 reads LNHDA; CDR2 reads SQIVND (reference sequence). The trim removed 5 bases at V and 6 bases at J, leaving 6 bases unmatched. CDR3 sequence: CASSAGTGGLQPQHF. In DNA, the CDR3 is TGTGCCAGTAGTGCCGGGACAGGGGGACTTCAGCCCCAGCATTTT.

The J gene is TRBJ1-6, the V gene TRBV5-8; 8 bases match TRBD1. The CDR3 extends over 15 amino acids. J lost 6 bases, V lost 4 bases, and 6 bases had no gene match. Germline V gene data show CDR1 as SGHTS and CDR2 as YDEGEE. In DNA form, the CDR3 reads TGTGCCAGCAGCAATGGACAGGGCGCTAATTCACCCCTCCACTTT. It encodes CASSNGQGANSPLHF.

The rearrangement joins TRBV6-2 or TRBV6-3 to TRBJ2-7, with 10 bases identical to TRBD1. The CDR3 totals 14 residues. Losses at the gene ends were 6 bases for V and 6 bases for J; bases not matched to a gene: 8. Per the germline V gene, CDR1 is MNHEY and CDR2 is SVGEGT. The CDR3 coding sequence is TGTGCCAGCAGCCGAGACAGGGGGCGAGTCGAGCAGTACTTC. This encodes CASSRDRGRVEQYF.

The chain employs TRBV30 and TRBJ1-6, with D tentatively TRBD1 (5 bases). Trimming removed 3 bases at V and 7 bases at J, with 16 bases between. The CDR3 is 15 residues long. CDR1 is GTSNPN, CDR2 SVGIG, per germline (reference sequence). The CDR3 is CAWRGPGLSNSPLHF. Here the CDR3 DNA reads TGTGCCTGGAGGGGTCCGGGACTTTCCAATTCACCCCTCCACTTT.

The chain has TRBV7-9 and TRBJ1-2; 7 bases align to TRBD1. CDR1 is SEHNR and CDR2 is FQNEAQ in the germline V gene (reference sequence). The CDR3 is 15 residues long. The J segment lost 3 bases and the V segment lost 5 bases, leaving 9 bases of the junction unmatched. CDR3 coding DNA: TGTGCCAGCAGCAGCCCCCCCAGGGGGGACTATGGCTACACCTTC. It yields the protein CASSSPPRGDYGYTF.

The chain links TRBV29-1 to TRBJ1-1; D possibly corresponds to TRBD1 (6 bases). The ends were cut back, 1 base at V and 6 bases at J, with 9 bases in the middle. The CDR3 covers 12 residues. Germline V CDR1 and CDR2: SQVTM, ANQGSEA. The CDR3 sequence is CSVEGPGAEAFF. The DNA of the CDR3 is TGCAGCGTTGAAGGCCCAGGGGCTGAAGCTTTCTTT.

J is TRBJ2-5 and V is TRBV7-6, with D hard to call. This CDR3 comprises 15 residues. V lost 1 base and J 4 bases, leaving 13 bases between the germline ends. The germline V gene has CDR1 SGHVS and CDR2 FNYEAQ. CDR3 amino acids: CASSLEAGSLETQYF. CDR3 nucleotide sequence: TGTGCCAGCAGCTTAGAGGCAGGCTCCTTAGAGACCCAGTACTTC.

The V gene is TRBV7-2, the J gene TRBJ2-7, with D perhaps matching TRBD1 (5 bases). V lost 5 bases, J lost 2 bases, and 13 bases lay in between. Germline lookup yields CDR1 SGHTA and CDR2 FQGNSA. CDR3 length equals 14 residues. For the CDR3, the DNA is TGTGCCAGCAGCCAAATGCAGGGTCCCTACGAGCAGTACGTC. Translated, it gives CASSQMQGPYEQYV.

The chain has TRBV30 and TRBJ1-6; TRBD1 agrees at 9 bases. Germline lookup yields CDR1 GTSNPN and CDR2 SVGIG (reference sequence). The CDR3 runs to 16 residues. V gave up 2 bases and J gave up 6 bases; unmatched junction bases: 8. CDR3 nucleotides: TGTGCCTGGAGTAACGCCGGGACAGGGCTTAATTCACCCCTCCACTTT. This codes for CAWSNAGTGLNSPLHF.

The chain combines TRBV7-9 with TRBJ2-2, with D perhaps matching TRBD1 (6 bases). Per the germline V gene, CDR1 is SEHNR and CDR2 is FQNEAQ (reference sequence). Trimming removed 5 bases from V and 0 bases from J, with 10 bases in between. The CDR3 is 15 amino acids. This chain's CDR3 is CASSEGQTNTGELFF. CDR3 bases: TGTGCCAGCAGCGAAGGACAGACGAACACCGGGGAGCTGTTTTTT.

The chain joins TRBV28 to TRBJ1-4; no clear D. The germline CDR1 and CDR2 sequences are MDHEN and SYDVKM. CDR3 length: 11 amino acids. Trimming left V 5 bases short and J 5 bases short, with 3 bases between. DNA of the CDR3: TGTGCCAGCAGTCTCAATGAAAAACTGTTTTTT. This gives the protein CASSLNEKLFF. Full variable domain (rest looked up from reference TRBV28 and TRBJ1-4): DVKVTQSSRYLVKRTGEKVFLECVQDMDHENMFWYRQDPGLGLRLIYFSYDVKMKEKGDIPEGYSVSREKKERFSLILESASTNQTSMYLCASSLNEKLFFGSGTQLSVL.

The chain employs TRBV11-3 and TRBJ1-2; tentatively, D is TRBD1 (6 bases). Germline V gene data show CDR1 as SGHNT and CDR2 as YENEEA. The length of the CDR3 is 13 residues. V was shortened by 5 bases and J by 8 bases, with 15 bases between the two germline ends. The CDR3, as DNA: TGTGCCAGCAGCGGGGACACCTACGGAGGCTACACCTTC. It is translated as CASSGDTYGGYTF.

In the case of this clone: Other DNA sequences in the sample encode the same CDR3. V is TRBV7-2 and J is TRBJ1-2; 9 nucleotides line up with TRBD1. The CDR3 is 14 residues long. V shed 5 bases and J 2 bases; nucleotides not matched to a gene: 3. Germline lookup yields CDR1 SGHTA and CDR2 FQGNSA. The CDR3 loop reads CASSQGTGNYGYTF. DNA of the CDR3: TGTGCCAGCAGCCAAGGGACAGGGAACTATGGCTACACCTTC.

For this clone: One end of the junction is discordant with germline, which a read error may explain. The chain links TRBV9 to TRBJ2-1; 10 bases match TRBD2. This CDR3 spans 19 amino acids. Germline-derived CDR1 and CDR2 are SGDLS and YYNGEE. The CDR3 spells CASSAPGTSAVPSYYEQFF. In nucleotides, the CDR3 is TGTGCCAGCAGCGCCCCAGGGACTAGCGCGGTACCTTCCTACTATGAGCAGTTCTTC.

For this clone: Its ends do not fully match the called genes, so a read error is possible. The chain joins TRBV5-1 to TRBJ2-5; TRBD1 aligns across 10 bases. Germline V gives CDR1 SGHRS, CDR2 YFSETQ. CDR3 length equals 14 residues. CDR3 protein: CASSLGDRGETQYF. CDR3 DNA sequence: TGTGCCAGCAGCCTAGGGGACAGGGGAGAGACCCAGTACTTC.

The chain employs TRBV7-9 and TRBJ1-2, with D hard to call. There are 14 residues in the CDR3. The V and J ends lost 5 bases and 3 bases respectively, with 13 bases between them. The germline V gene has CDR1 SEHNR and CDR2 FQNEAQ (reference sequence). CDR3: CASSPGGRHYGYTF. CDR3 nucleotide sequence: TGTGCCAGCAGCCCGGGAGGGAGGCACTATGGCTACACCTTC. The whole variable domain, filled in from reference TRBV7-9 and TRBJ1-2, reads DTGVSQNPRHKITKRGQNVTFRCDPISEHNRLYWYRQTLGQGPEFLTYFQNEAQLEKSRLLSDRFSAERPKGSFSTLEIQRTEQGDSAMYLCASSPGGRHYGYTFGSGTRLTVV.

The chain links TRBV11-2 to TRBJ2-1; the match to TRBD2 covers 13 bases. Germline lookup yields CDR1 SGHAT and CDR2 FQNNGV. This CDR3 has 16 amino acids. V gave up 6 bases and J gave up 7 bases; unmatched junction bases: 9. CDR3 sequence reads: CASRPTELAGGNEQFF. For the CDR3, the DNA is TGTGCCAGCAGACCAACCGAACTAGCGGGGGGGAATGAGCAGTTCTTC. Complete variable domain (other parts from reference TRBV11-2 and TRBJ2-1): EAGVAQSPRYKIIEKRQSVAFWCNPISGHATLYWYQQILGQGPKLLIQFQNNGVVDDSQLPKDRFSAERLKGVDSTLKIQPAKLEDSAVYLCASRPTELAGGNEQFFGPGTRLTVL.

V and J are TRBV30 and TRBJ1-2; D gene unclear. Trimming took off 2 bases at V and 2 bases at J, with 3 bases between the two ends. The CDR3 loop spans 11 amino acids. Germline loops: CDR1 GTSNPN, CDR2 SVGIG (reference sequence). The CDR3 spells CAWSPNYGYTF. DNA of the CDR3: TGTGCCTGGAGTCCAAACTATGGCTACACCTTC.